What follows are 30 T cell receptor beta chains derived from one specimen sequenced in a study of cytomegalovirus exposure and HLA in healthy donors. Primers included in the PCR were 60 Vbeta and 13 Jbeta primers. Sequencing used immunoSEQ multiplex PCR; TCRdb keeps in-frame clones, though not all of them. Altogether approximately 170,000 clones are present, less than 75% being singletons, with the ten largest covering more than 1.3%. Sequencing used PBMCs. The receptor set was obtained from a girl between 10 and 17 years old in good health and CMV-seronegative.

The chain employs TRBV5-1 and TRBJ2-7; 11 positions agree with TRBD1. The CDR3 consists of 16 residues. Germline V gene data show CDR1 as SGHRS and CDR2 as YFSETQ. The V gene end was trimmed by 2 bases and the J gene end by 0 bases; junction bases not matched to a gene: 4. The CDR3 loop is CASSLSGQGVSYEQYF. The DNA for the CDR3 is TGCGCCAGCAGCTTATCGGGACAGGGGGTCTCCTACGAGCAGTACTTC.

The gene calls are TRBV29-1 and TRBJ1-5, with 8 nucleotides matching TRBD1. The junction had 5 bases not matched to a gene; V was cut back by 6 bases and J by 4 bases. Germline-derived CDR1 and CDR2 are SQVTM and ANQGSEA. This CDR3 is 13 amino acids long. The CDR3 DNA is TGCAGCGTGGGCAGGGGGCTTAATCAGCCCCAGCATTTT. Translating gives CSVGRGLNQPQHF.

This chain joins TRBV15 and TRBJ2-7; 12 nucleotides align to TRBD1. After removal of 0 bases from V and 5 bases from J, the junction contained 5 bases not matched to a gene. Germline V gene data show CDR1 as LNHNV and CDR2 as YYDKDF (reference sequence). There are 16 residues in the CDR3. CDR3 sequence: CATSRDPGQGADEQYF. CDR3 in DNA: TGTGCCACCAGCAGAGATCCGGGACAGGGGGCCGACGAGCAGTACTTC.

CDR3 residues: CASSQDLRGGNEKLFF. The DNA for the CDR3 is TGTGCCAGCAGCCAAGATCTTCGGGGGGGTAATGAAAAACTGTTTTTT. The chain joins TRBV4-2 to TRBJ1-4; TRBD1 might be the D (5 bases). The CDR3 contains 16 residues. CDR1 and CDR2 (germline): LGHNA, YNFKEQ. V lost 0 bases and J 4 bases, leaving 12 bases between the germline ends.

On this clone itself: This CDR3 is also generated by other DNA sequences in the sample. This chain joins TRBV4-1 and TRBJ1-2; D unclear. Trimming left V 0 bases short and J 4 bases short, with 9 bases between. Germline V gene sequence: CDR1 MGHRA, CDR2 YSYEKL. The CDR3 consists of 14 residues. CDR3 in DNA: TGCGCCAGCAGCCAAGACGGCGGAGTCTATGGCTACACCTTC. Amino acids: CASSQDGGVYGYTF.

CDR3 DNA sequence: TGTGCCAGCAGCCGCGGACAGGGAAACACCATATATTTT. This codes for CASSRGQGNTIYF. The gene calls are TRBV6-1 and TRBJ1-3; weak D call: TRBD1 (6 bases). This CDR3 has 13 amino acids. The V end was cut by 6 bases, the J end by 4 bases, with 10 bases between. Germline CDR1 is MNHNS and CDR2 is SASEGT.

V and J are TRBV12-5 and TRBJ2-7, with TRBD1 matching 12 bases. CDR1 is LGHNT and CDR2 is FRNRAP in the germline V gene. The CDR3 has 14 amino acids. J lost 4 bases, V lost 5 bases, and 3 bases had no gene match. The CDR3 region has the DNA TGTGCTAGTGGTGGGACAGGGGGCTTTTACGAGCAGTACTTC. It translates to CASGGTGGFYEQYF.

This clone was recorded a few times. The chain has TRBV4-1 and TRBJ2-1, with D possibly being TRBD1 (5 bases). The length of the CDR3 is 15 residues. Germline-derived CDR1 and CDR2 are MGHRA and YSYEKL. The V gene lost 1 base and the J gene lost 1 base, with 8 bases spanning the gap. As DNA, the CDR3 is TGCGCCAGCAGCCAAGGACAGTCTTCCTACAATGAGCAGTTCTTC. Translated, it gives CASSQGQSSYNEQFF.

The chain links TRBV27 to TRBJ2-7; possible D gene TRBD1, 6 bases. Germline CDR1 reads MNHEY; CDR2 reads SMNVEV (reference sequence). V dropped 5 bases and J dropped 3 bases, with 14 bases sitting between them. The CDR3 consists of 14 residues. Here the CDR3 DNA reads TGTGCCAGCAGTCCCACAGGGTGGGGCTACGAGCAGTACTTC. Amino acid sequence: CASSPTGWGYEQYF.

The V call is TRBV19, the J call TRBJ2-7, with 8 bases that match TRBD1. Looked up from germline, CDR1 is LNHDA and CDR2 is SQIVND (reference sequence). The CDR3 consists of 15 residues. Germline trimming cut 5 bases from V and 0 bases from J; bases unmatched to any gene: 6. CDR3 in amino acids: CASSWGTGLSYEQYF. The CDR3, as DNA: TGTGCCAGTAGTTGGGGGACAGGCCTCTCCTACGAGCAGTACTTC.

The chain couples TRBV16 to TRBJ1-2; D is ambiguous. Trimming cost V 2 bases and J 6 bases, with 7 bases left between them. This CDR3 contains 12 residues. Germline-derived CDR1 and CDR2 are KGHSY and FQNENV. Written as DNA, the CDR3 is TGTGCCAGCAGCCAAACACGCCATGGCTACACCTTC. It is translated as CASSQTRHGYTF.

The chain has TRBV15 and TRBJ2-3; a possible D gene is TRBD1 (5 bases). CDR1 and CDR2 (germline): LNHNV, YYDKDF (reference sequence). V gave up 2 bases and J gave up 4 bases, with 16 bases separating them. The CDR3 totals 16 residues. The CDR3 nucleotides read TGTGCCACCAGCAGACCCCGTACATTAGGGGCAGATACGCAGTATTTT. Amino acids: CATSRPRTLGADTQYF. The full variable domain, completed using reference TRBV15 and TRBJ2-3, is DAMVIQNPRYQVTQFGKPVTLSCSQTLNHNVMYWYQQKSSQAPKLLFHYYDKDFNNEADTPDNFQSRRPNTSFCFLDIRSPGLGDTAMYLCATSRPRTLGADTQYFGPGTRLTVL.

The gene calls are TRBV30 and TRBJ2-7; perhaps TRBD1 as D (5 bases). The CDR3 covers 12 residues. Trimming left V 4 bases short and J 5 bases short, with 12 bases between. From germline, CDR1 is GTSNPN and CDR2 SVGIG (reference sequence). Written as DNA, the CDR3 is TGTGCCTGGACTCACCAGGGTGACGAGCAGTACTTC. Amino acids: CAWTHQGDEQYF.

The V gene is TRBV5-4, the J gene TRBJ2-3, with 7 positions matching TRBD2. This CDR3 contains 15 residues. Germline V gives CDR1 SGHNT, CDR2 YYREEE (reference sequence). The trim removed 4 bases at V and 4 bases at J, leaving 9 bases unmatched. CDR3 nucleotides: TGTGCCAGCAGCCCCTATGCAGGGAGGGCAGATACGCAGTATTTT. Amino acids: CASSPYAGRADTQYF.

The rearrangement joins TRBV19 to TRBJ2-4, with a weak D call TRBD2 (7 bases). The CDR3 extends over 19 amino acids. Germline CDR1 and CDR2: LNHDA and SQIVND (reference sequence). V was shortened by 3 bases and J by 0 bases, with 21 bases between the two germline ends. CDR3 amino acids: CASSIQRGGSGLAKNIQYF. The DNA for the CDR3 is TGTGCCAGTAGTATCCAGAGGGGGGGTAGTGGGCTAGCCAAAAACATTCAGTACTTC.

V usage is TRBV19 and J usage is TRBJ2-7; D remains unclear. V lost 4 bases and J lost 4, with 8 bases in between. The CDR3 is 12 amino acids. Germline CDR1 reads LNHDA; CDR2 reads SQIVND (reference sequence). This chain's CDR3 is CASSSRQYEQYF. CDR3 nucleotides: TGTGCCAGTAGTAGCCGCCAGTACGAGCAGTACTTC.

V usage is TRBV7-9 and J usage is TRBJ2-3; a weak D match, TRBD1 (6 bases). The V end lost 3 bases, the J end lost 4 bases, and 14 bases lay between the germline ends. Germline loops: CDR1 SEHNR, CDR2 FQNEAQ (reference sequence). The CDR3 consists of 15 residues. This CDR3 reads CASSFAQGVADTQYF. Here the CDR3 DNA reads TGTGCCAGCAGCTTTGCACAGGGTGTAGCAGATACGCAGTATTTT. The entire variable domain, with the rest obtained from reference TRBV7-9 and TRBJ2-3, is as follows: DTGVSQNPRHKITKRGQNVTFRCDPISEHNRLYWYRQTLGQGPEFLTYFQNEAQLEKSRLLSDRFSAERPKGSFSTLEIQRTEQGDSAMYLCASSFAQGVADTQYFGPGTRLTVL.

The chain recombines TRBV7-2 with TRBJ1-4; 11 bases map to TRBD1. Trimming cost V 6 bases and J 13 bases; bases outside gene matches: 13. This CDR3 has 15 amino acids. Germline V gene sequence: CDR1 SGHTA, CDR2 FQGNSA. CDR3 loop: CASRRPRDRGEGLFF. The DNA for the CDR3 is TGTGCCAGCAGGCGACCCCGGGACAGGGGGGAAGGACTGTTTTTT.

The rearrangement links TRBV6-5 to TRBJ2-7; maybe TRBD2 (6 bases). Germline assignment: CDR1 MNHEY and CDR2 SVGAGI. The V end was cut by 0 bases, the J end by 0 bases, with 9 bases between. The CDR3 covers 15 residues. The CDR3 DNA reads TGTGCCAGCAGTTACTCACGGGGGAGCTCCTACGAGCAGTACTTC. Its protein is CASSYSRGSSYEQYF.

The sample holds one count of this clone. The chain has TRBV7-9 and TRBJ1-1, with unresolved D. This CDR3 is 14 amino acids long. Germline V gene sequence: CDR1 SEHNR, CDR2 FQNEAQ (reference sequence). V was shortened by 3 bases and J by 0 bases, with 8 bases between the two germline ends. In DNA form, the CDR3 reads TGTGCCAGCAGCTTCGGGGAAATGAACACTGAAGCTTTCTTT. Translated: CASSFGEMNTEAFF.

The rearrangement joins TRBV5-4 to TRBJ1-2; D unresolved. The ends were cut back, 0 bases at V and 6 bases at J, with 9 bases in the middle. There are 13 residues in the CDR3. Germline lookup yields CDR1 SGHNT and CDR2 YYREEE (reference sequence). CDR3 nucleotides: TGTGCCAGCAGCTTGGCCGTCGGAGATGGCTACACCTTC. It translates to CASSLAVGDGYTF.

The sample holds a few counts of this clone. This chain joins TRBV5-1 and TRBJ1-1, with D maybe TRBD1 (6 bases). This CDR3 contains 14 residues. CDR1 and CDR2 (germline): SGHRS, YFSETQ. Trimming stripped 0 bases from V and 3 bases from J, with 9 bases between. CDR3 loop: CASSLDRADTEAFF. CDR3 coding DNA: TGCGCCAGCAGCTTGGACAGGGCTGACACTGAAGCTTTCTTT.

In its sample, this clone was seen a few times. A read error may produce the germline difference seen at one junction end. The rearrangement links TRBV18 to TRBJ2-7; no definite D call. CDR1 is KGHSH, CDR2 LQKENI, per germline. The CDR3 totals 14 residues. CDR3 residues: CASSPLADSYEQYF. CDR3 DNA sequence: TGTGCCAGCTCCCCACTGGCTGACTCCTACGAGCAGTACTTC. Complete variable domain (other parts from reference TRBV18 and TRBJ2-7): NAGVMQNPRHLVRRRGQEARLRCSPMKGHSHVYWYRQLPEEGLKFMVYLQKENIIDESGMPKERFSAEFPKEGPSILRIQQVVRGDSAAYFCASSPLADSYEQYFGPGTRLTVT.

The chain carries TRBV18 and TRBJ1-5; weak D call: TRBD1 (6 bases). This CDR3 region has 14 residues. Trimming took off 3 bases at V and 2 bases at J, with 8 bases between the two ends. The V gene's germline CDR1 is KGHSH and CDR2 LQKENI. Written as DNA, the CDR3 is TGTGCCAGCTCACCTAACAGGGGCAATCAGCCCCAGCATTTT. It yields the protein CASSPNRGNQPQHF.

V is TRBV30 and J is TRBJ2-2, with a possible D match to TRBD2 (5 bases). Germline CDR1 GTSNPN, CDR2 SVGIG (reference sequence). Between the trimmed V and J ends, which lost 8 bases and 7 bases, there was a span of 17 bases. The CDR3 extends over 13 amino acids. The CDR3 nucleotides are TGTGCCCGACGGTATGAGGGTGACGGGGAGCTGTTTTTT. Translated: CARRYEGDGELFF.

This chain uses TRBV12-5 with TRBJ2-7; TRBD2 is a possible D gene (6 bases). The V gene lost 8 bases and the J gene lost 2 bases, with 10 bases spanning the gap. CDR1 and CDR2 (germline): LGHNT, FRNRAP. The CDR3 has 12 amino acids. CDR3 protein: CASRGVPYEQYF. In DNA form, the CDR3 reads TGTGCTAGTCGCGGGGTCCCCTACGAGCAGTACTTC. Together with reference TRBV12-5 and TRBJ2-7, the CDR3 gives the full variable domain: DARVTQTPRHKVTEMGQEVTMRCQPILGHNTVFWYRQTMMQGLELLAYFRNRAPLDDSGMPKDRFSAEMPDATLATLKIQPSEPRDSAVYFCASRGVPYEQYFGPGTRLTVT.

The chain has TRBV27 and TRBJ2-1, with TRBD2 matching 7 bases. Germline CDR1 MNHEY, CDR2 SMNVEV (reference sequence). J was trimmed by 7 bases and V by 9 bases; bases with no gene match: 3. The CDR3 has 11 amino acids. CDR3 region: CASWGGNEQFF. The DNA for the CDR3 is TGTGCCAGTTGGGGGGGTAATGAGCAGTTCTTC.

This clone was picked up one time. CDR3 sequence reads: CASSEARAVGNQPQHF. DNA of the CDR3: TGTGCCAGCAGTGAAGCCAGGGCAGTTGGCAATCAGCCCCAGCATTTT. V and J are TRBV2 and TRBJ1-5; D may be TRBD1 (5 bases). The CDR3 is 16 amino acids. Trimming cost V 0 bases and J 2 bases, with 11 bases left between them. The germline gives CDR1 SNHLY, CDR2 FYNNEI. Full variable domain (rest looked up from reference TRBV2 and TRBJ1-5): EPEVTQTPSHQVTQMGQEVILRCVPISNHLYFYWYRQILGQKVEFLVSFYNNEISEKSEIFDDQFSVERPDGSNFTLKIRSTKLEDSAMYFCASSEARAVGNQPQHFGDGTRLSIL.

The V and J genes are TRBV29-1 and TRBJ2-7; D is possibly TRBD1 (6 bases). V was cut by 7 bases and J by 4 bases, with 11 bases left in between. Germline V gene lookup returns CDR1 SQVTM and CDR2 ANQGSEA. The CDR3 runs 11 residues. The CDR3 DNA follows: TGCAGCGCCCGAAGGGGGTACGAGCAGTACTTC. Translation gives CSARRGYEQYF.

The chain combines TRBV9 with TRBJ2-7, with D possibly matching TRBD1 (6 bases). This CDR3 contains 16 residues. Germline V gene lookup returns CDR1 SGDLS and CDR2 YYNGEE. V shed 4 bases and J shed 0 bases, with 17 bases lying between them. The CDR3 nucleotides read TGTGCCAGCAGCTCACTCCGACAGGAGAGCTCCTACGAGCAGTACTTC. Translation: CASSSLRQESSYEQYF.